The text below deals with one T cell receptor (beta chain). The record originates from a study of blood T cell repertoires in COVID-19. Study context: T cells, B-cell-depleted T cells, or PBMCs provided the cDNA or gDNA that served as material.

Sequencing was performed with immunoSEQ multiplex PCR; in TCRdb, only in-frame clones are kept and a portion is missing. The sample holds 130,000 to 150,000 clones; approximately 90% are singletons and the top ten take 13%. The CDR3 runs to 17 residues. V lost 5 bases and J lost 0; bases outside the gene matches: 7. Germline CDR1 SEHNR, CDR2 FQNEAQ (reference sequence). The sample was peripheral blood. This sequence joins TRBV7-9 and TRBJ1-6; TRBD1 aligns across 7 bases. This receptor was obtained from a man aged 18 to 29 with COVID-19, enrolled during active disease. The DNA of the CDR3 is TGTGCCAGCAGCGGGCCAGGGGGGAGCTCCTATAATTCACCCCTCCACTTT. Translating gives CASSGPGGSSYNSPLHF. The full variable domain, rest sourced from reference TRBV7-9 and TRBJ1-6, is DTGVSQNPRHKITKRGQNVTFRCDPISEHNRLYWYRQTLGQGPEFLTYFQNEAQLEKSRLLSDRFSAERPKGSFSTLEIQRTEQGDSAMYLCASSGPGGSSYNSPLHFGNGTRLTVT.